The 9 T cell receptor beta chains below all came from one sample that was sequenced in a study of blood T cell repertoires in COVID-19. The data were produced by immunoSEQ multiplex PCR, yet TCRdb's version contains in-frame clones alone and is incomplete. The sample holds more than 150,000 clones, about 86% seen once. The specimen was peripheral blood. Source of these receptors: a man in his forties or fifties with active or convalescent COVID-19.

V is TRBV19 and J is TRBJ1-2, with 8 bases aligning to TRBD1. The CDR3 spans 15 residues. Trimming cost V 6 bases and J 0 bases; bases outside gene matches: 6. CDR1 and CDR2 from the germline V gene are LNHDA and SQIVND (reference sequence). The CDR3, as DNA: TGTGCCAGTAGCGGCAGGGGGCAGTCTAACTATGGCTACACCTTC. This translates into CASSGRGQSNYGYTF.

J is TRBJ1-6 and V is TRBV19, with 7 bases lining up with TRBD1. The length of the CDR3 is 14 residues. Germline CDR1 and CDR2: LNHDA and SQIVND (reference sequence). V dropped 6 bases and J dropped 11; count of bases not matched to a gene: 10. CDR3 in amino acids: CASRAGGRITPLHF. For the CDR3, the DNA is TGTGCCAGTAGAGCAGGGGGGAGAATCACACCCCTCCACTTT.

The chain recombines TRBV28 with TRBJ1-1; 8 positions match TRBD1. The CDR3 loop spans 12 amino acids. Germline CDR1 reads MDHEN; CDR2 reads SYDVKM. J was trimmed by 10 bases and V by 2 bases; bases with no gene match: 3. CDR3 bases: TGTGCCAGCAGTTTAGGACAGGGTAGAGCTTTCTTT. Residues: CASSLGQGRAFF.

The chain is built from TRBV13 and TRBJ1-4; weak D call: TRBD1 (6 bases). This CDR3 has 13 residues. The germline V and J ends were trimmed by 4 bases and 8 bases, with 11 bases remaining between them. CDR1 is PRHDT and CDR2 is FYEKMQ in the germline V gene (reference sequence). The CDR3 DNA is TGTGCCAGCAGCTCCGGGACAAAGGAAAAACTGTTTTTT. Encoded protein: CASSSGTKEKLFF.

The rearrangement uses TRBV6-5 and TRBJ2-6, with 10 bases identical to TRBD1. Trimming cost V 8 bases and J 3 bases; bases outside gene matches: 4. The CDR3 length is 15 residues. Germline V gene data show CDR1 as MNHEY and CDR2 as SVGAGI. The CDR3 nucleotides are TGTGCCAGCCGACAGGGGGCGAATGGGGCCAACGTCCTGACTTTC. It specifies CASRQGANGANVLTF.

The chain combines TRBV24-1 with TRBJ1-5, with 9 bases matching TRBD1. Germline-derived CDR1 and CDR2 are KGHDR and SFDVKD. The CDR3 length is 16 residues. J lost 4 bases, V lost 4 bases, and 7 bases had no gene match. The CDR3 loop reads CATSDRGTGQNQPQHF. The CDR3 region has the DNA TGTGCCACCAGTGACCGTGGGACAGGGCAAAATCAGCCCCAGCATTTT.

This clone was found once. The chain links TRBV7-2 to TRBJ1-6, with D unclear. This CDR3 is built from 13 residues. V was cut by 5 bases and J by 7 bases, with 9 bases left in between. Germline V gives CDR1 SGHTA, CDR2 FQGNSA. CDR3 coding DNA: TGTGCCAGCAGCCTGAGCCTCAATTCACCCCTCCACTTT. Amino acid sequence: CASSLSLNSPLHF.

This rearrangement joins TRBV5-6 to TRBJ2-7, with D tentatively TRBD2 (6 bases). Germline lookup yields CDR1 SGHDT and CDR2 YYEEEE. The V gene lost 4 bases and the J gene lost 0 bases, with 20 bases spanning the gap. CDR3 length: 17 residues. CDR3 protein: CASSIRNRGRSSYEQYF. CDR3 DNA sequence: TGTGCCAGCAGCATCCGAAATCGGGGGAGGAGCTCCTACGAGCAGTACTTC.

The chain combines TRBV2 with TRBJ2-7, with 9 bases fitting TRBD2. V trimming: 7 bases; J trimming: 3 bases; junction bases outside the gene matches: 10. The germline V gene has CDR1 SNHLY and CDR2 FYNNEI. This CDR3 is 15 amino acids long. CDR3 sequence reads: CASKSPGLALYEQYF. The CDR3 bases are TGTGCCAGCAAGAGTCCGGGACTAGCCCTCTACGAGCAGTACTTC.